The TCR beta chain described here comes from a study of shared clonotypes between healthy human individuals. The data were produced by immunoSEQ multiplex PCR, yet TCRdb's version contains in-frame clones alone and is incomplete. Among 2 million to 2.5 million clones listed, approximately 94% were seen once. The CDR3 length is 15 residues. Germline loops: CDR1 MGHRA, CDR2 YSYEKL. Trimming shortened V by 4 bases and J by 0 bases, and 10 bases separated the two germline ends. This clone has just one count. The specimen sequenced was naive CD4+ T cells sorted from blood. As to subset: CD45RA+ positively selected. The TCR originated in a man younger than 30 in good health. The chain recombines TRBV4-1 with TRBJ2-1; D gene unclear. In DNA, the CDR3 is TGCGCCAGCAGCCGTGAGTCGAGCTCCTACAATGAGCAGTTCTTC. The encoded protein is CASSRESSSYNEQFF.